The 15 T cell receptor beta chains below come from one sample, sequenced in a study of cytomegalovirus exposure and HLA in healthy donors. Vbeta (60) and Jbeta (13) primers were used in the PCR. Produced via immunoSEQ multiplex PCR; TCRdb's table is partial and in-frame only. The repertoire consists of 90,000 to 120,000 clones, with over 70% occurring once and the leading ten covering around 2.1%. The sample was PBMCs. The receptors shown here come from a man younger than 45 in good health and CMV-seronegative.

J is TRBJ2-3 and V is TRBV18, with 13 bases aligning to TRBD2. The germline V gene has CDR1 KGHSH and CDR2 LQKENI. V trimming: 3 bases; J trimming: 2 bases; junction bases outside the gene matches: 2. The CDR3 extends over 16 amino acids. CDR3 sequence (DNA): TGTGCCAGCTCACCGACTAGCGGGGGGACCACAGATACGCAGTATTTT. It translates to CASSPTSGGTTDTQYF.

This chain uses TRBV5-1 with TRBJ2-7; the D gene is possibly TRBD2 (7 bases). Germline lookup yields CDR1 SGHRS and CDR2 YFSETQ. The CDR3 runs to 17 residues. V lost 0 bases, J lost 3 bases, and 19 bases lay in between. The CDR3 sequence: CASSLAIGGQGLYEQYF. CDR3 DNA sequence: TGCGCCAGCAGCTTGGCCATCGGGGGGCAGGGACTCTACGAGCAGTACTTC.

The genes are TRBV18 and TRBJ2-7, with 11 nucleotides matching TRBD2. The CDR3 is 16 amino acids. J gave up 2 bases and V 4 bases, and 7 bases lay outside the gene matches. Germline CDR1 and CDR2: KGHSH and LQKENI. The CDR3 DNA reads TGTGCCAGCTCACAAACAGGGACTAGCGGTGCCTACGAGCAGTACTTC. Translated: CASSQTGTSGAYEQYF.

The V and J genes are TRBV30 and TRBJ2-7; 7 nucleotides align to TRBD1. CDR1 GTSNPN and CDR2 SVGIG come from the germline V gene (reference sequence). The CDR3 is 12 amino acids. V lost 5 bases to trimming and J lost 3 bases; unmatched junction nucleotides: 4. CDR3 loop: CAWESGGYEQYF. The CDR3, as DNA: TGTGCCTGGGAGTCAGGGGGCTACGAGCAGTACTTC. The entire variable domain, with the rest obtained from reference TRBV30 and TRBJ2-7, is as follows: SQTIHQWPATLVQPVGSPLSLECTVEGTSNPNLYWYRQAAGRGLQLLFYSVGIGQISSEVPQNLSASRPQDRQFILSSKKLLLSDSGFYLCAWESGGYEQYFGPGTRLTVT.

This clone was picked up one time. The rearrangement links TRBV9 to TRBJ1-4; D is unclear. Trimming removed 0 bases at V and 4 bases at J, with 10 bases between. Germline loops: CDR1 SGDLS, CDR2 YYNGEE. The CDR3 extends over 15 amino acids. The CDR3 reads CASSVGGQSNEKLFF. Written as DNA, the CDR3 is TGTGCCAGCAGCGTAGGCGGGCAGAGTAATGAAAAACTGTTTTTT.

The chain has TRBV30 and TRBJ2-2; TRBD2 aligns across 13 bases. From germline, CDR1 is GTSNPN and CDR2 SVGIG (reference sequence). V lost 3 bases and J lost 5; bases outside the gene matches: 3. The CDR3 runs to 15 residues. CDR3: CAWRLGLAGTGELFF. The CDR3 DNA sequence: TGTGCCTGGAGATTGGGACTAGCGGGGACCGGGGAGCTGTTTTTT.

V gene TRBV6-5 combines with J gene TRBJ1-2; no firm D call. CDR3 length: 15 residues. With 5 bases removed from V and 0 bases from J, the gap between germline ends came to 13 bases. Germline V gives CDR1 MNHEY, CDR2 SVGAGI. The CDR3 nucleotides read TGTGCCAGCAGTCCCCACAGTCCTCCTAACTATGGCTACACCTTC. This translates into CASSPHSPPNYGYTF.

This chain connects TRBV7-3 to TRBJ2-1; 8 nucleotides match TRBD1. The length of the CDR3 is 13 residues. Germline values: CDR1 SGHTA, CDR2 FQGTGA. V lost 4 bases and J lost 8; bases outside the gene matches: 4. The CDR3 reads CASSYAGGHEQFF. The CDR3, as DNA: TGTGCCAGCAGCTATGCAGGGGGCCATGAGCAGTTCTTC.

This sequence joins TRBV11-2 and TRBJ2-3; 9 positions agree with TRBD2. V dropped 7 bases and J dropped 2; count of bases not matched to a gene: 7. The CDR3 runs 15 residues. Looked up from germline, CDR1 is SGHAT and CDR2 is FQNNGV. CDR3 bases: TGTGCCAGCACCCTGCTAGCGGGGCACACAGATACGCAGTATTTT. Residues: CASTLLAGHTDTQYF.

V and J are TRBV2 and TRBJ2-7; TRBD1 matches at 12 bases. CDR3 length: 14 residues. Trimming took 6 bases from V and 5 from J; bases not matched to a gene: 5. Germline CDR1 is SNHLY and CDR2 is FYNNEI. CDR3 protein: CASRAGQGAHEQYF. DNA of the CDR3: TGTGCCAGCAGGGCGGGACAGGGGGCCCACGAGCAGTACTTC.

CDR3 in DNA: TGTGCCAGCAGTTTACTCGGGGTCTTGTACGAGCAGTACTTC. It yields the protein CASSLLGVLYEQYF. The chain joins TRBV28 to TRBJ2-7; a weak D match, TRBD2 (5 bases). The CDR3 loop spans 14 amino acids. The germline V gene has CDR1 MDHEN and CDR2 SYDVKM. Trimming left V 2 bases short and J 4 bases short, with 12 bases between.

The CDR3: CSVVLVAGDTQYF. CDR3 in DNA: TGCAGCGTTGTCTTAGTAGCCGGAGATACGCAGTATTTT. The J gene is TRBJ2-3, the V gene TRBV29-1; D call uncertain. This CDR3 contains 13 residues. CDR1 and CDR2 from the germline V gene are SQVTM and ANQGSEA. Deletions cut 4 bases from V and 5 bases from J, with 13 bases between.

The gene calls are TRBV2 and TRBJ2-1, with 7 bases that match TRBD1. Trimming cost V 3 bases and J 8 bases; bases outside gene matches: 7. This CDR3 has 14 residues. CDR1 is SNHLY, CDR2 FYNNEI, per germline. The CDR3 loop reads CASSEARGPDEQFF. The DNA for the CDR3 is TGTGCCAGCAGTGAGGCTAGGGGGCCCGATGAGCAGTTCTTC.

The chain has TRBV29-1 and TRBJ2-7, with 11 positions matching TRBD1. The CDR3 extends over 14 amino acids. Germline lookup yields CDR1 SQVTM and CDR2 ANQGSEA. V lost 3 bases to trimming and J lost 6 bases; unmatched junction nucleotides: 7. The CDR3 is CSVEEGTGGSEQYF. The CDR3 DNA sequence: TGCAGCGTTGAGGAGGGGACAGGGGGAAGCGAGCAGTACTTC.

This clone showed up just once. The chain links TRBV30 to TRBJ1-2; maybe TRBD1 (5 bases). Trimming pared 8 bases from V and 6 bases from J, leaving 16 bases between. The CDR3 covers 12 residues. CDR1 and CDR2 from the germline V gene are GTSNPN and SVGIG (reference sequence). The CDR3 sequence: CARESGRDGYTF. Here the CDR3 DNA reads TGTGCCCGCGAATCAGGGAGGGATGGCTACACCTTC.